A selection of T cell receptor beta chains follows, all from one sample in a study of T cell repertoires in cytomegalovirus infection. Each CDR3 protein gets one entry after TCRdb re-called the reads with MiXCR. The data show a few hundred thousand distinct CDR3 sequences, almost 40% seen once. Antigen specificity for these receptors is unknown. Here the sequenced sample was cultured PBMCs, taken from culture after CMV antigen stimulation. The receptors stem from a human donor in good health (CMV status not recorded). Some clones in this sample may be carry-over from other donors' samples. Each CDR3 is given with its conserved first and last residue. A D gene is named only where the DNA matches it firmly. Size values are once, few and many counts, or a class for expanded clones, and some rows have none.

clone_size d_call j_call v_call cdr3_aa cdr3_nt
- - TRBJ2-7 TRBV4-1 CASSQDLQGRYEQYF TGCGCCAGCAGCCAAGACCTGCAGGGGAGGTACGAGCAGTACTTC
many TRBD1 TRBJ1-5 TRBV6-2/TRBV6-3 CASSRTGYNQPQHF TGTGCCAGCTCCCGGACAGGGTACAATCAGCCCCAGCATTTT
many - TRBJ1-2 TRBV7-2 CASSYGSPVSYGYTF TGTGCCAGCAGCTACGGGAGCCCAGTTTCCTATGGCTACACCTTC
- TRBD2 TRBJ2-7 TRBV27 CASIMTSGGIYEQYF TGTGCCAGCATCATGACTAGCGGGGGGATTTACGAGCAGTACTTC
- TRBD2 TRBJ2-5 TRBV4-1 CASSRQREGQETQYF TGCGCCAGCAGCCGACAGCGGGAGGGCCAGGAGACCCAGTACTTC
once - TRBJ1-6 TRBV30 CAWSGTGAGPLHF TGTGCCTGGAGCGGGACCGGAGCTGGGCCCCTCCACTTT
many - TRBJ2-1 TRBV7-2 CASSLRGSYNEQFF TGTGCCAGCAGCTTACGGGGATCCTACAATGAGCAGTTCTTC
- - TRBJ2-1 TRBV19 CASSSRQVGNEQFF TGTGCCAGTAGTTCACGGCAAGTTGGCAATGAGCAGTTCTTC
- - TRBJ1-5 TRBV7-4 CASSYQLGQMNSNQPQHF TGTGCCAGCAGCTACCAACTGGGGCAGATGAATAGCAATCAGCCCCAGCATTTT
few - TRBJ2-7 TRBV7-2 CASSLGGRPYEQYF TGTGCCAGCAGCTTAGGGGGCCGTCCCTACGAGCAGTACTTC
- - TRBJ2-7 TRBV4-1 CASSQEWGAEQYF TGCGCCAGCAGCCAAGAGTGGGGAGCCGAGCAGTACTTC
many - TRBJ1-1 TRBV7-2 CASSSPSVAEAFF TGTGCCAGCAGCTCACCGTCAGTGGCCGAAGCTTTCTTT
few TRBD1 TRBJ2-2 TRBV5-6 CASDFGQGGAGELFF TGTGCCAGTGACTTCGGACAGGGAGGAGCCGGGGAGCTGTTTTTT